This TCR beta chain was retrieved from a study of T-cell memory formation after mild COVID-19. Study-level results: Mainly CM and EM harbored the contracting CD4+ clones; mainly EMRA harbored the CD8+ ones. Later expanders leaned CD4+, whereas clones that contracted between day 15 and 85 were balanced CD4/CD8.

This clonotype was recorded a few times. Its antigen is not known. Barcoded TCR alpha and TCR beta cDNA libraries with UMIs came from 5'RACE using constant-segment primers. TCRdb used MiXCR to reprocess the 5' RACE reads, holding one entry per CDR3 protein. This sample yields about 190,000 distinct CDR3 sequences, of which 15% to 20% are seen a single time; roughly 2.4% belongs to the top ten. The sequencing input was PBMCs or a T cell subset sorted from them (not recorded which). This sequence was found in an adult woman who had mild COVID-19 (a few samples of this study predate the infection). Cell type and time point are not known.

CDR3 in amino acids: CATSRINSYNEQFF. DNA for the CDR3: TGTGCCACCAGCCGGATAAACTCCTACAATGAGCAGTTCTTC. The chain carries TRBV15 and TRBJ2-1; D gene unclear. Between the trimmed V and J ends, which lost 5 bases and 0 bases, there was a span of 8 bases. Germline loops: CDR1 LNHNV, CDR2 YYDKDF (reference sequence). This CDR3 contains 14 residues.